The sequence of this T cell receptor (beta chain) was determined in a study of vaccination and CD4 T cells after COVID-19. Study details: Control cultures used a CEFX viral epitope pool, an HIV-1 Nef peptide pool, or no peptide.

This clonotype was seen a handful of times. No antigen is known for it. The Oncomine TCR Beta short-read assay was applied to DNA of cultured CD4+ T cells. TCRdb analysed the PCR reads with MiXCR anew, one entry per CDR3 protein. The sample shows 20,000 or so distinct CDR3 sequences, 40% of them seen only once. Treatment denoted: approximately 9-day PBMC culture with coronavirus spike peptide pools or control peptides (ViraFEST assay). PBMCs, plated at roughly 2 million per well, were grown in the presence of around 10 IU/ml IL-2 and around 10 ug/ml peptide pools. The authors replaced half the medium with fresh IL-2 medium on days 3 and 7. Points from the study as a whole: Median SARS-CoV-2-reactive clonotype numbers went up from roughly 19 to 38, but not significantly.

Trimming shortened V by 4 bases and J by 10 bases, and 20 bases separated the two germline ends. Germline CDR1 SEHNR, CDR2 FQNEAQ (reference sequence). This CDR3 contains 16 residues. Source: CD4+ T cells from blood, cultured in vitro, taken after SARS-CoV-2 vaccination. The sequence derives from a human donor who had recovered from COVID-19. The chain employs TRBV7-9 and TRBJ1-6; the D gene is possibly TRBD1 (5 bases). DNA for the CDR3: TGTGCCAGCAGCTCGCCTCGAGGGGTTCCAAACTCACCCCTCCACTTT. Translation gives CASSSPRGVPNSPLHF.